This TCR beta chain is drawn from a study of graft-versus-host responses after intestinal transplantation. On the study more broadly: The study gave all recipients anti-thymocyte globulin induction, then tacrolimus and steroids for approximately three years.

Plating combined about 200,000 CFSE-labeled responder cells with about 200,000 irradiated, violet-dye-labeled stimulator cells. Sorting after the reaction isolated proliferating CFSE-low CD3+CD4+ and CD3+CD8+ responders. Study conclusions and caveats: Recipient marrow contained GvH clones, some of which appeared first in ileum or blood.

The CDR3 covers 15 residues. The germline V gene has CDR1 SEHNR and CDR2 FQNEAQ (reference sequence). The V and J ends lost 3 bases and 3 bases, in that order; junction bases with no gene match: 6. The repertoire was sequenced with immunoSEQ multiplex PCR; TCRdb's copy has only in-frame clones and lacks some. This table holds 15,000 to 20,000 clones, around 42% found once. This clone was seen a few times. This TCR came from a human patient who received an intestinal transplant. V and J are TRBV7-9 and TRBJ2-3; TRBD2 agrees at 7 bases. The material sequenced was alloreactive CD8+ T cells from a mixed lymphocyte reaction culture, taken before intestinal transplant. Specified subset: CFSE-low proliferating T cells sorted from approximately 6-day pre-transplant mixed lymphocyte reaction (GvH or HvG direction). CDR3 protein: CASSFTGGDTDTQYF. For the CDR3, the DNA is TGTGCCAGCAGCTTTACGGGGGGAGATACAGATACGCAGTATTTT.